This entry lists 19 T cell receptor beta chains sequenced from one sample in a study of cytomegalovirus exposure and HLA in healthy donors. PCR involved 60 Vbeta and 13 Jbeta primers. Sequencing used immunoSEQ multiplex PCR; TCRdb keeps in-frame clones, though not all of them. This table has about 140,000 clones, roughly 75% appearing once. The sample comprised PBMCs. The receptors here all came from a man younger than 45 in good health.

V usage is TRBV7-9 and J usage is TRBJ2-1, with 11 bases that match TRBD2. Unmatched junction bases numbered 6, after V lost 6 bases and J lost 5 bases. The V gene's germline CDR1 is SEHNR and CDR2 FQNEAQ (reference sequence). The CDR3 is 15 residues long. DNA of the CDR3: TGTGCCAGCAGTCAGGGACTAGCGGTCGACAATGAGCAGTTCTTC. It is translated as CASSQGLAVDNEQFF.

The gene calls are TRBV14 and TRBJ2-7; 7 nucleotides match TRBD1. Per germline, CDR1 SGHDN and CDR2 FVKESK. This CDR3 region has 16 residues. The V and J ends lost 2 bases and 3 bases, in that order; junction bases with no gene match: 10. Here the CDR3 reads CASSQIRTGPIYEQYF. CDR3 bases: TGTGCCAGCAGCCAAATAAGGACAGGCCCAATCTACGAGCAGTACTTC.

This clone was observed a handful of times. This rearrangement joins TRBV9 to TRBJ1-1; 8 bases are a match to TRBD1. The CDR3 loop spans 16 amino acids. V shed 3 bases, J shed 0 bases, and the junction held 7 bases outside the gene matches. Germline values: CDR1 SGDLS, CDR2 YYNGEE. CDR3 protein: CASSGGTGLMNTEAFF. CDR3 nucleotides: TGTGCCAGCAGCGGGGGGACAGGCCTCATGAACACTGAAGCTTTCTTT.

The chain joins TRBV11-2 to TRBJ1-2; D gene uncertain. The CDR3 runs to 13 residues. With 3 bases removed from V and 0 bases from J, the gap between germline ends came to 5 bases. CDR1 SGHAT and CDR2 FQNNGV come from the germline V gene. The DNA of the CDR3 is TGTGCCAGCAGCTTTGACACTAACTATGGCTACACCTTC. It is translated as CASSFDTNYGYTF.

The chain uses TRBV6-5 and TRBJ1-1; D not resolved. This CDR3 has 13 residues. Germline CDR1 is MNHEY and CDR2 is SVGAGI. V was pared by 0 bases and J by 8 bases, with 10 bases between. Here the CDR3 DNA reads TGTGCCAGCAGTTACTCTCCGTCCGGGGAAGCTTTCTTT. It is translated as CASSYSPSGEAFF.

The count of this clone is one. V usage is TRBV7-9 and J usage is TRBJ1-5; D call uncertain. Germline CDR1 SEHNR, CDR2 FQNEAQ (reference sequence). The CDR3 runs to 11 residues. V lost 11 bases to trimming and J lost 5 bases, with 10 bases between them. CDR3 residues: CACGPDQPQHF. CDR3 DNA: TGTGCCTGTGGTCCGGATCAGCCCCAGCATTTT.

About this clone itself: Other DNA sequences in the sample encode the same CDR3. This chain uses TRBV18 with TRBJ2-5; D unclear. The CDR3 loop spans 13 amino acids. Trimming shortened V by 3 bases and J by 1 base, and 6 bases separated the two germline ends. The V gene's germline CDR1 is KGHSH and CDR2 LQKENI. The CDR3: CASSPPGQETQYF. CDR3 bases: TGTGCCAGCTCACCCCCCGGCCAAGAGACCCAGTACTTC.

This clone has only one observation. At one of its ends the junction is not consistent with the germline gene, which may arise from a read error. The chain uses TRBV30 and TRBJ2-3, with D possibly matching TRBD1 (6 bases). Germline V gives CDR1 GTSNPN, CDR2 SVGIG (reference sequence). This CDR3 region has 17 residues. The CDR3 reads CAWSVPWGRASTDTQYF. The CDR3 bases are TGTGCCTGGAGTGTTCCTTGGGGGCGGGCCAGCACAGATACGCAGTATTTC.

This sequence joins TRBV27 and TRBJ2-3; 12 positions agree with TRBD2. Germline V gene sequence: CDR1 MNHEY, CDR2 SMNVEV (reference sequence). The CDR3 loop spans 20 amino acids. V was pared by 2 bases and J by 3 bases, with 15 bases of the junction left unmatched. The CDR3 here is CASSLLGQLAGGGVTDTQYF. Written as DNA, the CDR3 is TGTGCCAGCAGTTTACTAGGCCAACTAGCGGGAGGCGGGGTGACAGATACGCAGTATTTT.

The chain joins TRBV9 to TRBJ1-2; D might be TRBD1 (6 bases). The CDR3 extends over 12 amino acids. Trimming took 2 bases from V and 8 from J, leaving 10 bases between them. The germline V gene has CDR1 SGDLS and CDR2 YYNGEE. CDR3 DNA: TGTGCCAGCAGCGTTGGGGGCGGAGGCTACACCTTC. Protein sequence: CASSVGGGGYTF.

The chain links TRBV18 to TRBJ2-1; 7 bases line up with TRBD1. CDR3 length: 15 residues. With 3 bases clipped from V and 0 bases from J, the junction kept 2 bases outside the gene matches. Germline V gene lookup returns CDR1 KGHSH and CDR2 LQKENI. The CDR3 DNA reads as TGTGCCAGCTCACCGGGACAGAGCTCCTACAATGAGCAGTTCTTC. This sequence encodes CASSPGQSSYNEQFF.

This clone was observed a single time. In DNA form, the CDR3 reads TGTGCCAGCAGCAAAGCGAGGAGCACAGATACGCAGTATTTT. Translation gives CASSKARSTDTQYF. The chain employs TRBV9 and TRBJ2-3; D gene uncertain. The V gene lost 4 bases and the J gene lost 0 bases, with 9 bases spanning the gap. The CDR3 has 14 residues. From germline, CDR1 is SGDLS and CDR2 YYNGEE.

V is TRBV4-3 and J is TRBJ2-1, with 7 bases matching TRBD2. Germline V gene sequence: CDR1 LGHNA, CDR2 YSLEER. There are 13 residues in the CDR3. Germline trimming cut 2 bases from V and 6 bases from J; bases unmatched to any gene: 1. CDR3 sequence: CASSQWGGNEQFF. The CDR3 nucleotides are TGCGCCAGCAGCCAATGGGGGGGCAATGAGCAGTTCTTC.

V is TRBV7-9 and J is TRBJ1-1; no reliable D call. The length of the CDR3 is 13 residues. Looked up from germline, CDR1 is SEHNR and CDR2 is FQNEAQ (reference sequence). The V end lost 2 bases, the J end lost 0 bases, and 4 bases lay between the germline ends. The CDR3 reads CASSLYMNTEAFF. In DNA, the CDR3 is TGTGCCAGCAGCTTATACATGAACACTGAAGCTTTCTTT.

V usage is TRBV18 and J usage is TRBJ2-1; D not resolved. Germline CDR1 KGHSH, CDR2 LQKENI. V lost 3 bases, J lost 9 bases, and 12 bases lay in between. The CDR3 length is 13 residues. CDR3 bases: TGTGCCAGCTCACCGGTATCCGAGGCTGAGCAGTTCTTC. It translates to CASSPVSEAEQFF.

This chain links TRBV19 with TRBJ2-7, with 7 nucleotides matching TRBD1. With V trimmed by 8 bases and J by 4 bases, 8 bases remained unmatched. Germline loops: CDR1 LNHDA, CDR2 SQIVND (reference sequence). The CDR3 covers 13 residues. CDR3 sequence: CASADRTGYEQYF. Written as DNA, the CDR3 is TGTGCCAGTGCGGACAGGACCGGATACGAGCAGTACTTC.

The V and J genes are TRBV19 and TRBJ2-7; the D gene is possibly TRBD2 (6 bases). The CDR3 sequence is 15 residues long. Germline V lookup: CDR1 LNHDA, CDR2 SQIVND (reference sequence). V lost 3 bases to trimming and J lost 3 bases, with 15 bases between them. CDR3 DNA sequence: TGTGCCAGTAGTATCTCGCGGGGTGGTAACTACGAGCAGTACTTC. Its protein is CASSISRGGNYEQYF.

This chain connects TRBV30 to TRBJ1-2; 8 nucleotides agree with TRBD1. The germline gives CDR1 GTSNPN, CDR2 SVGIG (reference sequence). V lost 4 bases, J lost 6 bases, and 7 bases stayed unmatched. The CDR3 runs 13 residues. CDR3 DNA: TGTGCCTGGACCCCCCCGACAGGGGATGGCTACACCTTC. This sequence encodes CAWTPPTGDGYTF.

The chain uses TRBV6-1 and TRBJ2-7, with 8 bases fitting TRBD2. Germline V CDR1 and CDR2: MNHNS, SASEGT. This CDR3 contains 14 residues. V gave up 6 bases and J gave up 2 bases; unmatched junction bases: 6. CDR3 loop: CASRSTSGPYEQYF. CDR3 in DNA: TGTGCCAGCAGATCCACTAGCGGTCCCTACGAGCAGTACTTC.